These 26 T cell receptor beta chains came from one sample sequenced in a study of neurological immune-mediated disorders. TCRdb analysed the 5' RACE reads with MiXCR anew, one entry per CDR3 protein. The sample gives about 55,000 distinct CDR3 sequences, approximately 4% of which show up once; 2.5% to 3% is in the top ten. Sequences were obtained from PBMCs. The receptor set was obtained from a man aged 45-60 years with multiple sclerosis.

This clonotype was seen many times. Given a much more abundant clone one base away, this may be a read error. V and J are TRBV28 and TRBJ1-3, with a tentative D call TRBD1 (5 bases). In germline, CDR1 is MDHEN, CDR2 SYDVKM. This CDR3 comprises 15 residues. The CDR3 loop reads CATRDALWAGKTIYF. In nucleotides, the CDR3 is TGTGCCACCAGGGACGCCCTATGGGCTGGAAAAACCATATATTTT.

This clonotype occurred a few times. Germline and junction disagree at one end, which may indicate a read error. The J gene is TRBJ1-6, the V gene TRBV5-1; a weak D match, TRBD1 (5 bases). The CDR3 is 16 residues long. Germline V gives CDR1 SGHRS, CDR2 YFSETQ. The CDR3 DNA reads TGCGCCAGCAGCTTGGCCGGGGGTGGGGGGAATTCACCCCTCAACTTT. Protein: CASSLAGGGGNSPLNF.

This clonotype was seen at least ten times. This chain links TRBV5-1 with TRBJ2-3; either TRBD1 or TRBD2 may supply D (5 bases each). Between the trimmed V and J ends, which lost 3 bases and 3 bases, there was a span of 20 bases. Germline V gene data show CDR1 as SGHRS and CDR2 as YFSETQ. The CDR3 is 17 residues long. The DNA of the CDR3 is TGCGCCAGCAGCTGGTCGACAGTAGGACTTGGGACAGATACGCAGTATTTT. It is translated as CASSWSTVGLGTDTQYF.

This clonotype was seen many times. The V and J genes are TRBV19 and TRBJ1-5; no definite D call. The CDR3 extends over 13 amino acids. Trimming removed 3 bases from V and 7 bases from J, with 10 bases in between. Germline-derived CDR1 and CDR2 are LNHDA and SQIVND (reference sequence). CDR3 bases: TGTGCCAGTAGTATGGGCGGCTGGCAGCCCCAGCATTTT. This codes for CASSMGGWQPQHF.

Many counts were recorded for this clonotype. This rearrangement joins TRBV5-1 to TRBJ2-4; 7 bases are a match to TRBD1. Losses at the gene ends were 0 bases for V and 5 bases for J; bases not matched to a gene: 5. Germline V lookup: CDR1 SGHRS, CDR2 YFSETQ. This CDR3 has 15 residues. CDR3 DNA sequence: TGCGCCAGCAGCTTGGGAGGGACAGCTCAAAACATTCAGTACTTC. Its protein product is CASSLGGTAQNIQYF.

This clonotype is labeled as medium-sized. V usage is TRBV10-3 and J usage is TRBJ2-7; TRBD1 matches at 9 bases. The germline CDR1 and CDR2 sequences are ENHRY and SYGVKD. V gave up 3 bases and J gave up 2 bases; unmatched junction bases: 8. The CDR3 is 16 residues long. In nucleotides, the CDR3 is TGTGCCATCAGTGAATCCGACAGGGGGGTTCCCTACGAGCAGTACTTC. This sequence encodes CAISESDRGVPYEQYF.

In this sample, this clonotype turned up many times. The chain uses TRBV28 and TRBJ2-7; D not resolved. The CDR3 is made up of 14 amino acids. Per germline, CDR1 MDHEN and CDR2 SYDVKM. Trimming left V 3 bases short and J 0 bases short, with 9 bases between. This CDR3 is CASSFGLDSYEQYF. In nucleotides, the CDR3 is TGTGCCAGCAGTTTCGGTTTGGACTCCTACGAGCAGTACTTC.

There are many counts of this clonotype. The genes are TRBV12-3 or TRBV12-4 and TRBJ1-2; tentatively, D is TRBD1 (5 bases). This CDR3 has 15 amino acids. Trimming left V 6 bases short and J 7 bases short, with 21 bases between. Here the CDR3 reads CASSLQPGRTPGYTF. CDR3 nucleotides: TGTGCCAGCAGCCTACAACCGGGACGAACCCCTGGCTACACCTTC.

In its sample, this clonotype was seen many times. The chain employs TRBV20-1 and TRBJ2-7, with D perhaps given as TRBD1 or TRBD2 (5 bases each). V gave up 0 bases and J gave up 0 bases, with 12 bases separating them. Germline values: CDR1 DFQATT, CDR2 SNEGSKA (reference sequence). CDR3 length: 15 residues. The CDR3 sequence is CSAREPRDHSYEQYF. As DNA, the CDR3 is TGCAGTGCTAGAGAGCCCCGGGACCACTCCTACGAGCAGTACTTC.

This clonotype was observed many times. The chain carries TRBV7-3 and TRBJ1-1; D possibly corresponds to TRBD1 (5 bases). There are 13 residues in the CDR3. CDR1 is SGHTA and CDR2 is FQGTGA in the germline V gene. Deletions cut 5 bases from V and 8 bases from J, with 15 bases between. This CDR3 reads CASSPSSGGEAFF. CDR3 bases: TGTGCCAGCAGCCCATCCAGCGGGGGGGAAGCTTTCTTT.

Ten or more counts support this clonotype. The V call is TRBV5-1, the J call TRBJ1-5, with D unresolved. The length of the CDR3 is 15 residues. Trimming pared 0 bases from V and 3 bases from J, leaving 10 bases between. Germline values: CDR1 SGHRS, CDR2 YFSETQ. The CDR3 DNA sequence: TGCGCCAGCAGCTTGGAGGGCAGGACCAATCAGCCCCAGCATTTT. Translation gives CASSLEGRTNQPQHF.

This clonotype was counted ten times or more. V and J are TRBV29-1 and TRBJ1-1, with D unresolved. The germline V gene has CDR1 SQVTM and CDR2 ANQGSEA. Deletions cut 3 bases from V and 1 base from J, with 9 bases between. This CDR3 spans 13 amino acids. Here the CDR3 reads CSVEVRPNTEAFF. CDR3 bases: TGCAGCGTTGAGGTAAGGCCGAACACTGAAGCTTTCTTT.

This clonotype turned up a few times. The chain combines TRBV28 with TRBJ2-7; D remains ambiguous. V was pared by 4 bases and J by 2 bases, with 6 bases between. The CDR3 contains 12 residues. Germline CDR1 and CDR2: MDHEN and SYDVKM. CDR3: CASSYNPYEQYF. DNA for the CDR3: TGTGCCAGCAGTTACAACCCCTACGAGCAGTACTTC.

There are a few counts of this clonotype. CDR3 sequence reads: CSVEGNRGQGAFF. The CDR3 bases are TGCAGCGTTGAGGGGAACCGCGGACAGGGGGCTTTCTTT. The chain uses TRBV29-1 and TRBJ1-1, with 9 bases matching TRBD1. This CDR3 contains 13 residues. V lost 3 bases to trimming and J lost 11 bases; unmatched junction nucleotides: 10. Germline lookup yields CDR1 SQVTM and CDR2 ANQGSEA. The full variable domain, in which reference TRBV29-1 and TRBJ1-1 provide the parts outside the CDR3, is SAVISQKPSRDICQRGTSLTIQCQVDSQVTMMFWYRQQPGQSLTLIATANQGSEATYESGFVIDKFPISRPNLTFSTLTVSNMSPEDSSIYLCSVEGNRGQGAFFGQGTRLTVV.

This clonotype was observed at least ten times. V and J are TRBV5-1 and TRBJ2-3; a weak D match, TRBD2 (5 bases). The V gene lost 0 bases and the J gene lost 4 bases, with 15 bases spanning the gap. Germline V gene data show CDR1 as SGHRS and CDR2 as YFSETQ. The CDR3 totals 16 residues. The CDR3 spells CASSLVRAESADTQYF. The CDR3 bases are TGCGCCAGCAGCTTGGTTCGAGCGGAGAGTGCAGATACGCAGTATTTT.

This clonotype was seen only a few times. A clone one base away is much larger, so this may be a read error. A read error is likely, as this CDR3 ends without the conserved phenylalanine or tryptophan. This chain connects TRBV5-1 to TRBJ2-5; 10 bases are shared with TRBD2. The CDR3 is 15 amino acids. Germline values: CDR1 SGHRS, CDR2 YFSETQ. V lost 4 bases, J lost 2 bases, and 5 bases stayed unmatched. The CDR3 DNA follows: TGCGCCAGCAGCCTCCTGACTAGCGGGCAAGAGACCCAGTACATC. The encoded protein is CASSLLTSGQETQYI.

In its sample, this clonotype was seen many times. The V gene is TRBV7-9, the J gene TRBJ2-4; 11 bases are a match to TRBD2. With V trimmed by 4 bases and J by 4 bases, 6 bases remained unmatched. Germline V gene lookup returns CDR1 SEHNR and CDR2 FQNEAQ (reference sequence). The CDR3 has 16 residues. The CDR3 DNA reads as TGTGCCAGCAGCTCAACTAGCGGGGGCAAAAAAAACATTCAGTACTTC. As protein: CASSSTSGGKKNIQYF.

A word on this clonotype: This could be a read error, since a much larger clone is one nucleotide away. The chain joins TRBV10-3 to TRBJ1-5; D not resolved. CDR1 is ENHRY and CDR2 is SYGVKD in the germline V gene. The CDR3 length is 13 residues. Trimming pared 5 bases from V and 6 bases from J, leaving 11 bases between. The CDR3 loop reads CAISSKGGQPQHF. In nucleotides, the CDR3 is TGTGCCATCAGTTCAAAGGGAGGTCAGCCCCAGCATTTT.

This clonotype appeared a few times. A junction boundary mismatches the germline segment, possibly from a read error. The chain has TRBV20-1 and TRBJ1-6, with 9 nucleotides matching TRBD1. Germline CDR1 is DFQATT and CDR2 is SNEGSKA (reference sequence). This CDR3 has 17 amino acids. The CDR3 coding sequence is TGCAGTGCTAGAGACTCATTGCGGGACAGGGATAATTCACCCCTCAACTTT. Its translation is CSARDSLRDRDNSPLNF.

In its sample, this clonotype was seen a few times. The chain joins TRBV4-1 to TRBJ2-3; D remains unclear. The V gene's germline CDR1 is MGHRA and CDR2 YSYEKL. Trimming pared 5 bases from V and 4 bases from J, leaving 7 bases between. CDR3 size: 12 residues. CDR3 amino acids: CASSYPADTQYF. The CDR3 DNA is TGCGCCAGCAGCTACCCCGCAGATACGCAGTATTTT.

Many counts were recorded for this clonotype. The chain links TRBV20-1 to TRBJ2-3; 11 bases are a match to TRBD1. Germline values: CDR1 DFQATT, CDR2 SNEGSKA (reference sequence). V lost 1 base to trimming and J lost 2 bases; unmatched junction nucleotides: 2. This CDR3 has 15 amino acids. Here the CDR3 reads CSARGTGGPTDTQYF. The CDR3 DNA reads TGCAGTGCTAGAGGGACAGGGGGCCCCACAGATACGCAGTATTTT.

There are many counts of this clonotype. The V gene is TRBV5-1, the J gene TRBJ1-1, with a weak D call TRBD1 (5 bases). V lost 0 bases to trimming and J lost 2 bases, with 17 bases between them. There are 17 residues in the CDR3. Germline CDR1 and CDR2: SGHRS and YFSETQ. CDR3 region: CASSLEGWAPTNTEAFF. CDR3 DNA sequence: TGCGCCAGCAGCTTGGAGGGGTGGGCCCCTACAAACACTGAAGCTTTCTTT. The full variable domain, in which reference TRBV5-1 and TRBJ1-1 provide the parts outside the CDR3, is KAGVTQTPRYLIKTRGQQVTLSCSPISGHRSVSWYQQTPGQGLQFLFEYFSETQRNKGNFPGRFSGRQFSNSRSEMNVSTLELGDSALYLCASSLEGWAPTNTEAFFGQGTRLTVV.

Many counts were recorded for this clonotype. The chain is built from TRBV7-2 and TRBJ1-2, with D hard to call. The V and J ends lost 0 bases and 7 bases respectively, with 9 bases between them. Per the germline V gene, CDR1 is SGHTA and CDR2 is FQGNSA. The CDR3 covers 13 residues. The CDR3 loop is CASSLAGSGGYTF. The CDR3 DNA sequence: TGTGCCAGCAGCTTAGCAGGGTCGGGTGGCTACACCTTC.

This clonotype was seen ten or more times. The V and J genes are TRBV14 and TRBJ2-2; a weak D match, TRBD1 (6 bases). V was cut by 3 bases and J by 5 bases, with 7 bases left in between. From germline, CDR1 is SGHDN and CDR2 FVKESK. The CDR3 has 13 amino acids. The CDR3 spells CASSQRGTGELFF. The CDR3 DNA follows: TGTGCCAGCAGCCAGAGGGGGACCGGGGAGCTGTTTTTT.

This clonotype was counted at least ten times. The J gene is TRBJ2-7, the V gene TRBV12-3 or TRBV12-4; D remains unclear. With 4 bases removed from V and 6 bases from J, the gap between germline ends came to 7 bases. The CDR3 runs 11 residues. The CDR3 reads CASSSYAEQYF. In nucleotides, the CDR3 is TGTGCCAGCAGTTCCTATGCCGAGCAGTACTTC.

In the case of this clonotype: Germline is not matched at one junction end, which may reflect a read error. V is TRBV20-1 and J is TRBJ1-6, with 12 bases identical to TRBD1. Germline CDR1 is DFQATT and CDR2 is SNEGSKA (reference sequence). The CDR3 is made up of 14 amino acids. The CDR3 region has the DNA TGCAGTGCTAGTGGGACAGGGGGCAAGTCACCCCTCAACTTT. This translates into CSASGTGGKSPLNF.